This T cell receptor (beta chain) was profiled in a study of blood T cell repertoires in COVID-19. The overall study: The United States, Italy and Spain provided the acute and convalescent COVID-19 samples. PBMCs, B-cell-depleted T cells, or T cells provided the cDNA or gDNA that made up the material.

The germline V gene has CDR1 LGHDT and CDR2 YNNKEL (reference sequence). The CDR3 has 15 amino acids. Trimming took 2 bases from V and 7 from J; bases not matched to a gene: 5. This clone was picked up one time. Authors' analysis steps: Researchers report that nucleated cell counts were estimated from reference gene primer amplification. Assay used: immunoSEQ multiplex PCR; TCRdb lists only in-frame clones, some missing. That table supplies the V and J calls and clone size; D and trimming were determined from the DNA. This table has roughly 160,000 clones, roughly 90% appearing once. The chain recombines TRBV3-1 (or the pseudogene TRBV3-2) with TRBJ2-3, with 11 bases lining up with TRBD2. What was sequenced was peripheral blood. This sequence originates from a man in his fifties with acute or convalescent COVID-19. The CDR3: CASSQSSGGMNTQYF. CDR3 nucleotide sequence: TGTGCCAGCAGCCAATCTAGCGGGGGGATGAATACGCAGTATTTT.